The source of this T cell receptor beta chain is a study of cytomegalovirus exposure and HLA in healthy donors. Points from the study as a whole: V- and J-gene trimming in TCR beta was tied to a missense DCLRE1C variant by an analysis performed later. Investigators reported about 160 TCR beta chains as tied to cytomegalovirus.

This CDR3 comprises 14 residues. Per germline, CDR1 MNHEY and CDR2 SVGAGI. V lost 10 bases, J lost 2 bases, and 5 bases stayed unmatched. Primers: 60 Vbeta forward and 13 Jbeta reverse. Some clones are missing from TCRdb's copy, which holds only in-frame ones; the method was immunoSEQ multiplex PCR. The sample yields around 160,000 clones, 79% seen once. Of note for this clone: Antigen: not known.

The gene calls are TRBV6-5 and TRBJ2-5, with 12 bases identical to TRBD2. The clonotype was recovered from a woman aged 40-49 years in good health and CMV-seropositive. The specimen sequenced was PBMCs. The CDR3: CATTSGGRQETQYF. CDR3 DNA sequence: TGTGCCACCACTAGCGGGGGGAGACAAGAGACCCAGTACTTC.